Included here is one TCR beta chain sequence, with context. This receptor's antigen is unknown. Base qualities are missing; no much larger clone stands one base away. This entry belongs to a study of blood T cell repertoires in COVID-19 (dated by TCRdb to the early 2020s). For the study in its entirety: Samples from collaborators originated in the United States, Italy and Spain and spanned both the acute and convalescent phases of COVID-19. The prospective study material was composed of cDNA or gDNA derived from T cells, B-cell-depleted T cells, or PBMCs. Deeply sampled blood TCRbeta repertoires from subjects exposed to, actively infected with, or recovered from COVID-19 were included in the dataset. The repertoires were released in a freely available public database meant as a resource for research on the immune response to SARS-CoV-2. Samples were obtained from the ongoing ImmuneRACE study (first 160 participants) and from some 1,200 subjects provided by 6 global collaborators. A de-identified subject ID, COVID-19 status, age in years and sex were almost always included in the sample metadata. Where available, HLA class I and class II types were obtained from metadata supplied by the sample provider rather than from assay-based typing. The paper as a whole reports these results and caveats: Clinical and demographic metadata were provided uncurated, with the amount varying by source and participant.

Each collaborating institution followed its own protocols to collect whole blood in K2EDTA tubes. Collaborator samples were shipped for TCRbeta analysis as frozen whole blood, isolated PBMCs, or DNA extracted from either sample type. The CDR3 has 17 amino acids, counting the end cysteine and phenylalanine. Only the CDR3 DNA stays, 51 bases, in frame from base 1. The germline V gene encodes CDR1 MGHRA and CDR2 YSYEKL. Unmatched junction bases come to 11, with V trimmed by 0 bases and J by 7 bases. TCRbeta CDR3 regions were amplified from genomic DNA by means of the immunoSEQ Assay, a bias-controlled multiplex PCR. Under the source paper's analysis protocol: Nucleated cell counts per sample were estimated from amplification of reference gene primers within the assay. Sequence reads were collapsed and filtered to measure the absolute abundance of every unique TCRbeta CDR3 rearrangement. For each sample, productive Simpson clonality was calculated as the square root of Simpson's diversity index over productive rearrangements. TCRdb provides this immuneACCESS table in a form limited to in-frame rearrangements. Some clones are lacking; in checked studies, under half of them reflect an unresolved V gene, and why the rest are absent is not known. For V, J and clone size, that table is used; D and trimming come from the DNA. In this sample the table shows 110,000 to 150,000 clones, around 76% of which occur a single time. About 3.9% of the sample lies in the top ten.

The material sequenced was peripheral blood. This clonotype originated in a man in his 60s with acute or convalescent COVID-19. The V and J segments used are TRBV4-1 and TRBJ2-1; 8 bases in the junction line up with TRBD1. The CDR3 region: CASSQDSVAGGLNEQFF. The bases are TGCGCCAGCAGCCAAGACTCGGTGGCAGGGGGCTTAAATGAGCAGTTCTTC.